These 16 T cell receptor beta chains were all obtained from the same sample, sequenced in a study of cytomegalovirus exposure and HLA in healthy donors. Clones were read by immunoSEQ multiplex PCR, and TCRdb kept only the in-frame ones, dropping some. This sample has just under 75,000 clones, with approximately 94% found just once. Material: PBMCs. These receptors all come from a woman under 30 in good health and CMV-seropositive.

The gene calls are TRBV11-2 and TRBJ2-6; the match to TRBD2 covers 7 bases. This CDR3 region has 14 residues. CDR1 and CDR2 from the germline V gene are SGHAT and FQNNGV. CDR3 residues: CAAGVSSGANVLTF. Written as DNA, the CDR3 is TGTGCGGCGGGAGTTAGCTCTGGGGCCAACGTCCTGACTTTC.

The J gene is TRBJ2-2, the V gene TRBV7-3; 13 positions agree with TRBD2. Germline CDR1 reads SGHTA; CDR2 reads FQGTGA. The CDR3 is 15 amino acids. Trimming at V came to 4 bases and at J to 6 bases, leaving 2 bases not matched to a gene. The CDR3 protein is CASSSGLAGSGELFF. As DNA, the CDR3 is TGTGCCAGCAGCTCGGGACTAGCGGGATCCGGGGAGCTGTTTTTT.

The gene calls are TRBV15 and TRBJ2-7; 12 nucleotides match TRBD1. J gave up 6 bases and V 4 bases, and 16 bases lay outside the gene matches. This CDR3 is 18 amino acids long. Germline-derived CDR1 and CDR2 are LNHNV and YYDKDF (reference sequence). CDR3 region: CATSTRRGTGGQRGEQYF. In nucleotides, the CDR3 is TGTGCCACCAGCACCCGAAGGGGGACAGGGGGCCAACGAGGCGAGCAGTACTTC.

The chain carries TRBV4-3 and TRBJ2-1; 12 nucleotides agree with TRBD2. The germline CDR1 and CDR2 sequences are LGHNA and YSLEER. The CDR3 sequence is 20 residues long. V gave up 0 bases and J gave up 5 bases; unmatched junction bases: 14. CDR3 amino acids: CASSQELPSGRVIGHNEQFF. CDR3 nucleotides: TGCGCCAGCAGCCAAGAACTTCCTAGCGGGAGGGTTATAGGGCACAATGAGCAGTTCTTC.

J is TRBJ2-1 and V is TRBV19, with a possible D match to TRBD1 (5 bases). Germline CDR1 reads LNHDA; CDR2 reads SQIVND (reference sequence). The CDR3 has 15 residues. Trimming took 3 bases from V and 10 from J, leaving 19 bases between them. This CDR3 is CASSIGGARSGEQFF. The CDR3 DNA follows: TGTGCCAGTAGTATTGGTGGGGCACGTTCAGGGGAGCAGTTCTTC.

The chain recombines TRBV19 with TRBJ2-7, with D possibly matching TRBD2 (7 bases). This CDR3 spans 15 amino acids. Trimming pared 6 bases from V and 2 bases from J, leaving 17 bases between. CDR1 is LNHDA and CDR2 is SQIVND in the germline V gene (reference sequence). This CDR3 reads CASSGTSGTPYEQYF. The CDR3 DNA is TGTGCCAGTAGCGGGACGAGCGGGACACCCTACGAGCAGTACTTC.

The CDR3 protein is CASSLLDRALGYTF. CDR3 nucleotide sequence: TGTGCCAGCAGTCTCTTGGACAGGGCATTAGGCTACACCTTC. This chain links TRBV9 with TRBJ1-2; 8 nucleotides match TRBD1. V shed 5 bases, J shed 8 bases, and the junction held 11 bases outside the gene matches. Germline V lookup: CDR1 SGDLS, CDR2 YYNGEE. This CDR3 spans 14 amino acids.

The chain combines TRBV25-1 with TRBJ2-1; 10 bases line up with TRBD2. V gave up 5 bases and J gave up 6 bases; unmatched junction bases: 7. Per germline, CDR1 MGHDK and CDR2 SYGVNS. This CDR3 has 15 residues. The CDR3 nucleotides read TGTGCCAGCAGTCAAACGGGACTAGCGCGCAATGAGCAGTTCTTC. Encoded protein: CASSQTGLARNEQFF. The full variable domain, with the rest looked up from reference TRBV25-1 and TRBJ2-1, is EADIYQTPRYLVIGTGKKITLECSQTMGHDKMYWYQQDPGMELHLIHYSYGVNSTEKGDLSSESTVSRIRTEHFPLTLESARPSHTSQYLCASSQTGLARNEQFFGPGTRLTVL.

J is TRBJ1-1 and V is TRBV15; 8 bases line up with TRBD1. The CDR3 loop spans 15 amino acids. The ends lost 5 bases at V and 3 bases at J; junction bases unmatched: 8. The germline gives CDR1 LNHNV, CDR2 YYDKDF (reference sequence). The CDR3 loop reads CATSEQGGGDTEAFF. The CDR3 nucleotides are TGTGCCACCAGCGAACAGGGGGGAGGGGACACTGAAGCTTTCTTT.

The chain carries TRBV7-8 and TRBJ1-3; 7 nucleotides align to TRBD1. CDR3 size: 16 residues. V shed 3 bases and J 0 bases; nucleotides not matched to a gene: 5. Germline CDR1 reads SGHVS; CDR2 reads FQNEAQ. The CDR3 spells CASSFGQVISGNTIYF. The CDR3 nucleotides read TGTGCCAGCAGCTTTGGACAGGTGATCTCTGGAAACACCATATATTTT.

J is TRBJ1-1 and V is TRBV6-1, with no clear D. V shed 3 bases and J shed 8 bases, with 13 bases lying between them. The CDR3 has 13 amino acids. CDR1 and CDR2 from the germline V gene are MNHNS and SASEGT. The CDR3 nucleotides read TGTGCCAGCAGTGAGATCGGCGGGGAGGAAGCTTTCTTT. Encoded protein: CASSEIGGEEAFF.

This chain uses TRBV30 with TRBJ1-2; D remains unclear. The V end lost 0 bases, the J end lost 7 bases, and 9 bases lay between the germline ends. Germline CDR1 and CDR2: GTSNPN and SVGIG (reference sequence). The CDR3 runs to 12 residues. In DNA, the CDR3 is TGTGCCTGGAGTGTCACTCGGTCTGGCTACACCTTC. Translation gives CAWSVTRSGYTF.

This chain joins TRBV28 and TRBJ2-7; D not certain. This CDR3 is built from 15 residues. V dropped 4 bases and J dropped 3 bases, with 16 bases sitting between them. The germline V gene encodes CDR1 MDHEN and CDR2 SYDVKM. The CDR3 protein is CASSSPPAPRYEQYF. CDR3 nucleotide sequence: TGTGCCAGCAGTTCCCCCCCAGCGCCACGCTACGAGCAGTACTTC.

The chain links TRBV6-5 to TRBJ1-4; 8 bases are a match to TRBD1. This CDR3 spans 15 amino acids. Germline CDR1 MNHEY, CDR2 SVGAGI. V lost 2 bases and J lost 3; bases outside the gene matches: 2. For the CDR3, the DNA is TGTGCCAGCAGTTACGGGGGACAGGCTAATGAAAAACTGTTTTTT. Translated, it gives CASSYGGQANEKLFF.

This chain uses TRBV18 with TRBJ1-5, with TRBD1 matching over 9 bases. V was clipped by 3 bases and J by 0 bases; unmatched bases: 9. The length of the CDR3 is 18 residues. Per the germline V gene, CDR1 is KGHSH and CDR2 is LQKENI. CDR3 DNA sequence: TGTGCCAGCTCACCTGAGGGACAGGGCTTTTATAGCAATCAGCCCCAGCATTTT. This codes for CASSPEGQGFYSNQPQHF. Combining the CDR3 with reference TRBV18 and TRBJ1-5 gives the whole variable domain NAGVMQNPRHLVRRRGQEARLRCSPMKGHSHVYWYRQLPEEGLKFMVYLQKENIIDESGMPKERFSAEFPKEGPSILRIQQVVRGDSAAYFCASSPEGQGFYSNQPQHFGDGTRLSIL.

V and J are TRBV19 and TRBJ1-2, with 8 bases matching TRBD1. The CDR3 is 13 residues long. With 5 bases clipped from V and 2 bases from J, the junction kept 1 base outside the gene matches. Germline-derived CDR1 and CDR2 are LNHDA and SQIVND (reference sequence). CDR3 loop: CASSWTGNYGYTF. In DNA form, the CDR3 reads TGTGCCAGTAGTTGGACAGGGAACTATGGCTACACCTTC.